The 13 T cell receptor beta chains listed next were all sequenced from one sample in a study of beta chain features in type 1 diabetes. Expressed TCRB transcripts were sequenced, since all the RNA that had been isolated was reverse transcribed. Profiled with immunoSEQ multiplex PCR; TCRdb holds only in-frame clones, not every one. In the table there are some 220,000 clones, approximately 10% of which are singletons. The material sequenced was central memory CD4+ T cells from blood. Every receptor here comes from a young man in good health.

This clone was detected many times. The rearrangement joins TRBV11-3 to TRBJ2-3; 7 nucleotides line up with TRBD2. Germline assignment: CDR1 SGHNT and CDR2 YENEEA. CDR3 size: 15 residues. Trimming at V came to 5 bases and at J to 3 bases, leaving 8 bases not matched to a gene. CDR3 protein: CASSRGVASTDTQYF. The CDR3 nucleotides are TGTGCCAGCAGCCGGGGGGTCGCATCAACAGATACGCAGTATTTT.

This clone appeared a few times. V and J are TRBV29-1 and TRBJ2-2; the match to TRBD1 covers 7 bases. CDR3 length: 14 amino acids. The V and J ends lost 1 base and 5 bases, in that order; junction bases with no gene match: 4. CDR1 and CDR2 from the germline V gene are SQVTM and ANQGSEA. DNA for the CDR3: TGCAGCGTTGAAGTATCAGGGGGAACCGGGGAGCTGTTTTTT. As protein: CSVEVSGGTGELFF.

The CDR3 sequence: CASSLVPGETQYF. CDR3 nucleotides: TGTGCCAGCAGCTTGGTTCCTGGAGAGACCCAGTACTTC. V and J are TRBV7-2 and TRBJ2-5; no clear D. The germline V gene has CDR1 SGHTA and CDR2 FQGNSA. The length of the CDR3 is 13 residues. V was shortened by 3 bases and J by 4 bases, with 9 bases between the two germline ends.

The chain has TRBV15 and TRBJ2-7, with 7 bases identical to TRBD1. In germline, CDR1 is LNHNV, CDR2 YYDKDF (reference sequence). CDR3 length: 15 amino acids. V shed 2 bases and J 0 bases; nucleotides not matched to a gene: 4. CDR3 coding DNA: TGTGCCACCAGCAGAAAAAGGGACAGCTCCTACGAGCAGTACTTC. This translates into CATSRKRDSSYEQYF.

This clone was seen more than once but under ten times. The chain uses TRBV7-9 and TRBJ2-5; the D is unclear. Trimming removed 6 bases from V and 5 bases from J, with 10 bases in between. Germline V gene sequence: CDR1 SEHNR, CDR2 FQNEAQ (reference sequence). The CDR3 has 12 amino acids. The CDR3 nucleotides read TGTGCCAGCAGTCTACGGCGGGAGACCCAGTACTTC. Protein product: CASSLRRETQYF.

V usage is TRBV18 and J usage is TRBJ2-2; no reliable D call. Per germline, CDR1 KGHSH and CDR2 LQKENI. Deletions cut 3 bases from V and 5 bases from J, with 4 bases between. This CDR3 spans 12 amino acids. The CDR3, as DNA: TGTGCCAGCTCACCCACTACCGGGGAGCTGTTTTTT. It specifies CASSPTTGELFF.

This clone was counted at least ten times. This rearrangement joins TRBV7-2 to TRBJ2-1; D perhaps matches TRBD2 (5 bases). The CDR3 is 13 residues long. CDR1 and CDR2 (germline): SGHTA, FQGNSA. Trimming stripped 1 base from V and 10 bases from J, with 11 bases between. The CDR3 is CASSLERGREQFF. In nucleotides, the CDR3 is TGTGCCAGCAGCTTAGAAAGAGGGCGGGAGCAGTTCTTC.

V gene TRBV18 combines with J gene TRBJ1-5, with D possibly being TRBD1 (5 bases). V lost 4 bases, J lost 5 bases, and 18 bases lay in between. Germline V CDR1 and CDR2: KGHSH, LQKENI. The CDR3 is 16 amino acids. CDR3 nucleotides: TGTGCCAGCTCACTGGGGATCGGGACCGAATATCAGCCCCAGCATTTT. As protein: CASSLGIGTEYQPQHF. Full variable domain (outside the CDR3, taken from reference TRBV18 and TRBJ1-5): NAGVMQNPRHLVRRRGQEARLRCSPMKGHSHVYWYRQLPEEGLKFMVYLQKENIIDESGMPKERFSAEFPKEGPSILRIQQVVRGDSAAYFCASSLGIGTEYQPQHFGDGTRLSIL.

A remark on this clone: A far larger clone is a single base away, which makes a read error likely. V and J are TRBV7-3 and TRBJ2-3; D not resolved. CDR1 and CDR2 from the germline V gene are SGHTA and FQGTGA. The CDR3 length is 14 residues. V was clipped by 2 bases and J by 2 bases, with 8 bases between them. The CDR3: CASSLGRNTDTQYF. The CDR3 DNA is TGTGCCAGCAGCTTAGGCAGGAACACAGATACGCAGTATTTT. The whole variable domain, remainder taken from reference TRBV7-3 and TRBJ2-3, is GAGVSQTPSNKVTEKGKYVELRCDPISGHTALYWYRQSLGQGPEFLIYFQGTGAADDSGLPNDRFFAVRPEGSVSTLKIQRTERGDSAVYLCASSLGRNTDTQYFGPGTRLTVL.

A note on this clone: This sample includes further DNA sequences coding for the same CDR3. The chain employs TRBV9 and TRBJ2-7; 13 positions agree with TRBD2. Germline-derived CDR1 and CDR2 are SGDLS and YYNGEE. With 2 bases clipped from V and 3 bases from J, the junction kept 2 bases outside the gene matches. There are 15 residues in the CDR3. The chain's CDR3 is CASSVGLAGIYEQYF. The CDR3 bases are TGTGCCAGCAGCGTGGGACTAGCGGGAATCTACGAGCAGTACTTC. Full variable domain (missing parts from reference TRBV9 and TRBJ2-7): DSGVTQTPKHLITATGQRVTLRCSPRSGDLSVYWYQQSLDQGLQFLIQYYNGEERAKGNILERFSAQQFPDLHSELNLSSLELGDSALYFCASSVGLAGIYEQYFGPGTRLTVT.

The chain couples TRBV28 to TRBJ1-2; D is undetermined. Germline V gene data show CDR1 as MDHEN and CDR2 as SYDVKM. The CDR3 length is 13 residues. The V end lost 7 bases, the J end lost 4 bases, and 13 bases lay between the germline ends. Here the CDR3 reads CASTPLGPYGYTF. In DNA form, the CDR3 reads TGTGCCAGCACCCCGCTAGGGCCCTATGGCTACACCTTC.

CDR3 sequence: CASPRGTQYF. The CDR3 DNA reads TGTGCCAGCCCCCGTGGGACGCAGTATTTT. The chain carries TRBV6-4 and TRBJ2-3; D remains unclear. CDR3 length equals 10 residues. Trimming removed 8 bases at V and 9 bases at J, with 9 bases between. CDR1 is MRHNA, CDR2 SNTAGT, per germline.

This clone was seen only a few times. The chain has TRBV10-3 and TRBJ2-2; D call uncertain. The germline V gene encodes CDR1 ENHRY and CDR2 SYGVKD. The CDR3 contains 14 residues. Trimming removed 4 bases at V and 0 bases at J, with 6 bases between. The CDR3 DNA sequence: TGTGCCATCAGTGGTGGGGCGAACACCGGGGAGCTGTTTTTT. Its translation is CAISGGANTGELFF.